A selection of T cell receptor beta chains follows, all from one sample in a study of T cell changes during pregnancy in multiple sclerosis. Some clones are missing from TCRdb's copy, which holds only in-frame ones; the method was immunoSEQ multiplex PCR. Among 25,000 to 35,000 clones listed, just over 90% were seen once. The sample was CD8+ T cells from peripheral blood mononuclear cells, taken before pregnancy. The receptors stem from a female donor with multiple sclerosis, enrolled in a pregnancy study. The CDR3 runs from the conserved cysteine through the conserved F or W. D genes are given only for firm matches. Some rows mark clone size as missing; the rest say once, few, many or name a class of expanded clone.

d_gene: TRBD1; j_gene: TRBJ1-2; v_gene: TRBV27; abundance: once; CDR3nt: TGTGCCAGCAGTCCACGGGACAGGGCCCACTATGGCTACACCTTC; CDR3aa: CASSPRDRAHYGYTF
d_gene: TRBD2; j_gene: TRBJ2-1; v_gene: TRBV27; abundance: few; CDR3nt: TGTGCCAGCAACGTAGCGGGGACTCTTTCCAATGAGCAGTTCTTC; CDR3aa: CASNVAGTLSNEQFF
d_gene: TRBD2; j_gene: TRBJ2-5; v_gene: TRBV6-6; abundance: -; CDR3nt: TGTGCCAGCAGTTACTCCCCGCGGGGGGCAGAGGAGACCCAGTACTTC; CDR3aa: CASSYSPRGAEETQYF
d_gene: -; j_gene: TRBJ1-1; v_gene: TRBV5-4; abundance: -; CDR3nt: TGTGCCAGCAGTTCTTCTTTTGGACAGCCGAACACTGAAGCTTTCTTT; CDR3aa: CASSSSFGQPNTEAFF
d_gene: TRBD2; j_gene: TRBJ2-1; v_gene: TRBV4-2; abundance: -; CDR3nt: TGTGCCAGCAGCCAGCTAGCGGGCTCCTACAATGAGCAGTTCTTC; CDR3aa: CASSQLAGSYNEQFF
d_gene: -; j_gene: TRBJ2-3; v_gene: TRBV6-4; abundance: -; CDR3nt: TGTGCCAGCAGTGACGGAGGGCCCAGCTTAGATACGCAGTATTTT; CDR3aa: CASSDGGPSLDTQYF
d_gene: TRBD2; j_gene: TRBJ2-5; v_gene: TRBV10-2; abundance: -; CDR3nt: TGCGCCAGCAGTGATAGAACTAGCGGGGAAGAGACCCAGTACTTC; CDR3aa: CASSDRTSGEETQYF
d_gene: TRBD2; j_gene: TRBJ2-7; v_gene: TRBV10-3; abundance: -; CDR3nt: TGTGCCATCAGTCCCTTAGCGGGAGGGTCCTACGAGCAGTACTTC; CDR3aa: CAISPLAGGSYEQYF
d_gene: -; j_gene: TRBJ2-7; v_gene: TRBV5-6; abundance: -; CDR3nt: TGTGCCAGCAGTGGGGGGAGCGGCTACGAGCAGTACTTC; CDR3aa: CASSGGSGYEQYF
d_gene: TRBD1; j_gene: TRBJ2-1; v_gene: TRBV4-3; abundance: -; CDR3nt: TGCGCCAGCAGCCAAGTTGCCCCGGGACAGGTATTATTTCAACTAGACCCGCAGTTCTTC; CDR3aa: CASSQVAPGQVLFQLDPQFF
d_gene: TRBD1; j_gene: TRBJ2-7; v_gene: TRBV7-9; abundance: -; CDR3nt: TGTGCCAGCAGCCACCGGGACAGATCCTACGAGCAGTACTTC; CDR3aa: CASSHRDRSYEQYF
d_gene: -; j_gene: TRBJ2-5; v_gene: TRBV2; abundance: -; CDR3nt: TGTGCCAGCAGTGAAGTACTAGTAGAGACCCAGTACTTC; CDR3aa: CASSEVLVETQYF
d_gene: -; j_gene: TRBJ2-2; v_gene: TRBV11-2; abundance: -; CDR3nt: TGTGCCAGCCAAATCCCCACCGGGGAGCTGTTTTTT; CDR3aa: CASQIPTGELFF
d_gene: TRBD2; j_gene: TRBJ2-1; v_gene: TRBV13; abundance: -; CDR3nt: TGTGCCAGCAGCTTAGGGGAGCGGGAGAGGAATGAGCAGTTCTTC; CDR3aa: CASSLGERERNEQFF
d_gene: -; j_gene: TRBJ1-1; v_gene: TRBV7-3; abundance: -; CDR3nt: TGTGCCAGCAGCTCCTATACCCCAGGGGCGCCGGGCACTGAAGCTTTCTTT; CDR3aa: CASSSYTPGAPGTEAFF
d_gene: TRBD1; j_gene: TRBJ2-3; v_gene: TRBV28; abundance: -; CDR3nt: TGTGCCAGCAGTTTAAGGGACAGGGGCGCGTCCACAGATACGCAGTATTTT; CDR3aa: CASSLRDRGASTDTQYF
d_gene: -; j_gene: TRBJ2-2; v_gene: TRBV28; abundance: -; CDR3nt: TGTGCCAGCAGACTTACTAGGACGGGCGGGGAGCTGTTTTTT; CDR3aa: CASRLTRTGGELFF
d_gene: TRBD1; j_gene: TRBJ2-3; v_gene: TRBV5-4; abundance: -; CDR3nt: TGTGCCAGCAGCTTTTTTCCGGGACAGGGGGACACAGATACGCAGTATTTT; CDR3aa: CASSFFPGQGDTDTQYF
d_gene: -; j_gene: TRBJ1-1; v_gene: TRBV5-4; abundance: -; CDR3nt: TGTGCCAGCAGACAGGGCAATATGAACACTGAAGCTTTCTTT; CDR3aa: CASRQGNMNTEAFF
d_gene: -; j_gene: TRBJ2-5; v_gene: TRBV11-2; abundance: -; CDR3nt: TGTGCCAGCAGCTCTCCTGTGGAGACCCAGTACTTC; CDR3aa: CASSSPVETQYF
d_gene: -; j_gene: TRBJ2-1; v_gene: TRBV12-2; abundance: once; CDR3nt: TGTGCAAGTCGCTTATCCCGGGACAGAAATAGGGATGAGCAGTTCTTC; CDR3aa: CASRLSRDRNRDEQFF
d_gene: -; j_gene: TRBJ1-1; v_gene: TRBV5-4; abundance: few; CDR3nt: TGTGCCAGCAGCTCCGTACAGGGAACTGAAGCTTTCTTT; CDR3aa: CASSSVQGTEAFF
d_gene: TRBD2; j_gene: TRBJ2-1; v_gene: TRBV19; abundance: -; CDR3nt: TGTGCCAGTAGTATATCCCCTCGGGACTACTCCTACAATGAGCAGTTCTTC; CDR3aa: CASSISPRDYSYNEQFF
d_gene: TRBD2; j_gene: TRBJ2-3; v_gene: TRBV7-2; abundance: once; CDR3nt: TGTGCCAGCAGCTTAGGGTGGGGACTAGCGGGAAATAAGGATACGCAGTATTTT; CDR3aa: CASSLGWGLAGNKDTQYF
d_gene: -; j_gene: TRBJ2-1; v_gene: TRBV6-5; abundance: -; CDR3nt: TGTGCCAGCAGTACGGGTCGTGGCAATGAGCAGTTCTTC; CDR3aa: CASSTGRGNEQFF
d_gene: TRBD2; j_gene: TRBJ2-1; v_gene: TRBV7-8; abundance: -; CDR3nt: TGTGCCAGCAGCTGGACCTCGGGAGGGCTCTACAATGAGCAGTTCTTC; CDR3aa: CASSWTSGGLYNEQFF
d_gene: -; j_gene: TRBJ2-1; v_gene: TRBV7-9; abundance: -; CDR3nt: TGTGCCAGCAGCTTCATACTCGGTCACAATGAGCAGTTCTTC; CDR3aa: CASSFILGHNEQFF
d_gene: TRBD1; j_gene: TRBJ2-6; v_gene: TRBV7-6; abundance: -; CDR3nt: TGTGCCAGCAGCTTGCGGGCAGGGGGCGCGACTGGGGCCAACGTCCTGACTTTC; CDR3aa: CASSLRAGGATGANVLTF
d_gene: -; j_gene: TRBJ1-1; v_gene: TRBV7-9; abundance: -; CDR3nt: TGTGCCAGCAGCTTTCCGGGTAACACTGAAGCTTTCTTT; CDR3aa: CASSFPGNTEAFF
d_gene: TRBD2; j_gene: TRBJ2-3; v_gene: TRBV7-3; abundance: -; CDR3nt: TGTGCCAGCAGCTCTCTAGCGGGGGCAGATACGCAGTATTTT; CDR3aa: CASSSLAGADTQYF
d_gene: TRBD2; j_gene: TRBJ2-1; v_gene: TRBV4-3; abundance: -; CDR3nt: TGCGCCAGCAGCCTCTTCACAAGCGGGAATAACAATGAGCAGTTCTTC; CDR3aa: CASSLFTSGNNNEQFF
d_gene: TRBD2; j_gene: TRBJ2-1; v_gene: TRBV15; abundance: -; CDR3nt: TGTGCCACCAGCAGAGACGCATTTCTAGCGGGAGTTCGATTGCTACGCTACAATGAGCAGTTCTTC; CDR3aa: CATSRDAFLAGVRLLRYNEQFF
d_gene: -; j_gene: TRBJ1-2; v_gene: TRBV19; abundance: -; CDR3nt: TGTGCCAGTACCCCAAGGCGGGAACGGCAGAACTATGGCTACACCTTC; CDR3aa: CASTPRRERQNYGYTF
d_gene: -; j_gene: TRBJ2-1; v_gene: TRBV6-5; abundance: -; CDR3nt: TGTGCCAGCAGCCCCGGACAAACCTACAATGAGCAGTTCTTC; CDR3aa: CASSPGQTYNEQFF
d_gene: -; j_gene: TRBJ2-7; v_gene: TRBV9; abundance: -; CDR3nt: TGTGCCAGCAGCGTAACTGAAAGCTCCTACGAGCAGTACTTC; CDR3aa: CASSVTESSYEQYF
d_gene: TRBD1; j_gene: TRBJ1-1; v_gene: TRBV30; abundance: few; CDR3nt: TGTGCCTGGAGTGGGGACAGGGTCGCTTTCTTT; CDR3aa: CAWSGDRVAFF
d_gene: -; j_gene: TRBJ1-5; v_gene: TRBV5-1; abundance: once; CDR3nt: TGCGCCAGCAGCTCCGACGGGGGAGCCAATCAGCCCCAGCATTTT; CDR3aa: CASSSDGGANQPQHF
d_gene: -; j_gene: TRBJ2-2; v_gene: TRBV9; abundance: -; CDR3nt: TGTGCCAGCAGCGTAGAGACAAACACCGGGGAGCTGTTTTTT; CDR3aa: CASSVETNTGELFF
d_gene: -; j_gene: TRBJ2-3; v_gene: TRBV4-3; abundance: once; CDR3nt: TGCGCCAGCAGCCAAGATCCGGGTCGGGGAAGCACAGATACGCAGTATTTT; CDR3aa: CASSQDPGRGSTDTQYF
d_gene: TRBD1; j_gene: TRBJ1-4; v_gene: TRBV7-9; abundance: -; CDR3nt: TGTGCCAGCAGCTTAGGTGTGACAGGGGAGGGGGACGAAAAACTGTTTTTT; CDR3aa: CASSLGVTGEGDEKLFF
d_gene: TRBD1; j_gene: TRBJ1-4; v_gene: TRBV28; abundance: -; CDR3nt: TGTGCCAGCAGTTTACGGGACAGGGCAACTAATGAAAAACTGTTTTTT; CDR3aa: CASSLRDRATNEKLFF
d_gene: TRBD1; j_gene: TRBJ2-1; v_gene: TRBV9; abundance: -; CDR3nt: TGTGCCAGCAGCCCCCGGGACAGCTCCACGGATGAGCAGTTCTTC; CDR3aa: CASSPRDSSTDEQFF
d_gene: TRBD2; j_gene: TRBJ2-7; v_gene: TRBV4-1; abundance: -; CDR3nt: TGCGCCAGCAGCGAAACCGCTAGCGGGGTGTACGAGCAGTACTTC; CDR3aa: CASSETASGVYEQYF
d_gene: -; j_gene: TRBJ1-6; v_gene: TRBV5-4; abundance: -; CDR3nt: TGTGCCAGCAGCTTGGGTACCCCGGGAGGTAATTCACCCCTCCACTTT; CDR3aa: CASSLGTPGGNSPLHF
d_gene: TRBD1; j_gene: TRBJ1-2; v_gene: TRBV28; abundance: once; CDR3nt: TGTGCCAGCAGCAAGACAGGGACGGATGGCTACACCTTC; CDR3aa: CASSKTGTDGYTF
d_gene: TRBD2; j_gene: TRBJ2-1; v_gene: TRBV5-4; abundance: -; CDR3nt: TGTGCCAGCAGCTTGGTCGTTAGCGGGAGTGGTGCGGATGAGCAGTTCTTC; CDR3aa: CASSLVVSGSGADEQFF
d_gene: -; j_gene: TRBJ2-7; v_gene: TRBV6-6; abundance: -; CDR3nt: TGTGCCAGCAGTTATGGCGGGGACCCTTGGTACGAGCAGTACTTC; CDR3aa: CASSYGGDPWYEQYF
d_gene: -; j_gene: TRBJ2-2; v_gene: TRBV6-6; abundance: -; CDR3nt: TGTGCCAGCAGTTGGGCGGGGCCGAACACCGGGGAGCTGTTTTTT; CDR3aa: CASSWAGPNTGELFF
d_gene: -; j_gene: TRBJ1-1; v_gene: TRBV11-2; abundance: once; CDR3nt: TGTGCCAGCACCCAAATTGACATGCCTGAAGCTTTCTTT; CDR3aa: CASTQIDMPEAFF
d_gene: TRBD2; j_gene: TRBJ2-7; v_gene: TRBV7-9; abundance: -; CDR3nt: TGTGCCAGCAGCCACGGGACTAGCGGGTACGAGCAGTACTTC; CDR3aa: CASSHGTSGYEQYF
d_gene: -; j_gene: TRBJ2-4; v_gene: TRBV7-8; abundance: -; CDR3nt: TGTGCCAGCAGCAACCGGGAGAAGTCGGAAAACATTCAGTACTTC; CDR3aa: CASSNREKSENIQYF
d_gene: -; j_gene: TRBJ2-2; v_gene: TRBV21-1; abundance: -; CDR3nt: TGTGCCAGCAGCAAGGTACTAGCGGGGCTCACCGGGGAGCTGTTTTTT; CDR3aa: CASSKVLAGLTGELFF